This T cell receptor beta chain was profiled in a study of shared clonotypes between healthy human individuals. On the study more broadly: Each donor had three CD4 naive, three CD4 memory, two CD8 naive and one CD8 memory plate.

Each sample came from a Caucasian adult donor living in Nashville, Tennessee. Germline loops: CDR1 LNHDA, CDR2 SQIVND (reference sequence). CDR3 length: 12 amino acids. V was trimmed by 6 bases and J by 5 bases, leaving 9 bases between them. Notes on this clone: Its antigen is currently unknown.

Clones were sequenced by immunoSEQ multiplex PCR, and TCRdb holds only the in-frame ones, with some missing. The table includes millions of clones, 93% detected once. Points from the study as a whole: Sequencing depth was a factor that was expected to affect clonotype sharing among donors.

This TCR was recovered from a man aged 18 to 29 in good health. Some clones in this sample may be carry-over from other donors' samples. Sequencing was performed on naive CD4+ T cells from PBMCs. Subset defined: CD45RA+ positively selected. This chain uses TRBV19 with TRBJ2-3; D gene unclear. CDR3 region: CASSQRVDTQYF. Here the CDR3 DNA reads TGTGCCAGTAGCCAAAGGGTAGATACGCAGTATTTT.